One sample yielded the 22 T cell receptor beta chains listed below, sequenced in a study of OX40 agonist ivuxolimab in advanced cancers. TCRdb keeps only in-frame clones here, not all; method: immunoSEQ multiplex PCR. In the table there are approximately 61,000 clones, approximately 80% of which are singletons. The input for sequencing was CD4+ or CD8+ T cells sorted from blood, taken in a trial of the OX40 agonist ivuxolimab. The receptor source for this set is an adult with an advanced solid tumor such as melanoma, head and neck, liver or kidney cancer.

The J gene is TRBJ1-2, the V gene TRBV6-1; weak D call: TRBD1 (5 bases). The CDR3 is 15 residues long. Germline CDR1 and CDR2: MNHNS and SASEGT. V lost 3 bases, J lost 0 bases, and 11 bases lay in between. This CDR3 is CASSDPGRTNYGYTF. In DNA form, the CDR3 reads TGTGCCAGCAGTGACCCGGGACGGACTAACTATGGCTACACCTTC.

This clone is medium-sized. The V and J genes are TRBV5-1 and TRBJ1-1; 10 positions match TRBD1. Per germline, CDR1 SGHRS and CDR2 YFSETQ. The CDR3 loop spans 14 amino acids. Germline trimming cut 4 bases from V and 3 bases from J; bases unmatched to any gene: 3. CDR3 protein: CASSLTGGHTEAFF. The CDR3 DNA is TGCGCCAGCAGCCTGACAGGGGGCCACACTGAAGCTTTCTTT.

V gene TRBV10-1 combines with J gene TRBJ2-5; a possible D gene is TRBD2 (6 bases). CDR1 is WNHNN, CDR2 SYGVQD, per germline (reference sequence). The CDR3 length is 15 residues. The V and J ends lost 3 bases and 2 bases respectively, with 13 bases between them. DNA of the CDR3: TGCGCCAGCAGTGACCGGGGGTATGGGCAAGAGACCCAGTACTTC. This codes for CASSDRGYGQETQYF.

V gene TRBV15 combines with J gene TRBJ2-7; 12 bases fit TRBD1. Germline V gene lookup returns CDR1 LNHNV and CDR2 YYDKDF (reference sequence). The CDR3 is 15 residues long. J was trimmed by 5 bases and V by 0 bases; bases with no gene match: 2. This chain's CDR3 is CATSREGTGGDEQYF. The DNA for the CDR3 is TGTGCCACCAGCAGAGAAGGGACAGGGGGCGACGAGCAGTACTTC.

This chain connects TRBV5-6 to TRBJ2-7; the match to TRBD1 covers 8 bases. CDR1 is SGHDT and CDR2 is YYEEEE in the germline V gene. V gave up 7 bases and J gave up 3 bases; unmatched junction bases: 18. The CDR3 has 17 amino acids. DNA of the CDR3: TGTGCCAGCTCAAAGCTTGGAACAGGGGGAAACAACTACGAGCAGTACTTC. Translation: CASSKLGTGGNNYEQYF.

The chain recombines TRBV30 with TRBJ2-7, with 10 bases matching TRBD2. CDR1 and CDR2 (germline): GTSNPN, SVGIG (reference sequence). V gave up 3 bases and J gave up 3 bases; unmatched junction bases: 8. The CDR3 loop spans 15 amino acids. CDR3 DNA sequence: TGTGCCTGGAGCGCACTAGCGGGGCAGGGCTACGAGCAGTACTTC. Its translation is CAWSALAGQGYEQYF.

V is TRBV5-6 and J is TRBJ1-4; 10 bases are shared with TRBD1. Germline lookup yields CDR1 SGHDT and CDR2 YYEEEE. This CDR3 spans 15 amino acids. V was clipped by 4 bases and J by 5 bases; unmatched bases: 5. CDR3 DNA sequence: TGTGCCAGCAGCCCGGGACAGGGGATAAATGAAAAACTGTTTTTT. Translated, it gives CASSPGQGINEKLFF.

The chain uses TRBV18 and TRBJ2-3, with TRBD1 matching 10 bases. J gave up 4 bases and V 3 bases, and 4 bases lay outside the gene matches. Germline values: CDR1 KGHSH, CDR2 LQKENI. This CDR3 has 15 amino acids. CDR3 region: CASSPGQGIPDTQYF. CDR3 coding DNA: TGTGCCAGCTCACCGGGACAGGGGATCCCAGATACGCAGTATTTT.

The CDR3 is CASSSGQGVRGQPQHF. The DNA of the CDR3 is TGTGCCAGCAGCTCGGGACAGGGCGTAAGGGGTCAGCCCCAGCATTTT. The rearrangement links TRBV7-9 to TRBJ1-5; 9 positions match TRBD1. The CDR3 extends over 16 amino acids. CDR1 SEHNR and CDR2 FQNEAQ come from the germline V gene (reference sequence). V lost 4 bases, J lost 6 bases, and 10 bases stayed unmatched.

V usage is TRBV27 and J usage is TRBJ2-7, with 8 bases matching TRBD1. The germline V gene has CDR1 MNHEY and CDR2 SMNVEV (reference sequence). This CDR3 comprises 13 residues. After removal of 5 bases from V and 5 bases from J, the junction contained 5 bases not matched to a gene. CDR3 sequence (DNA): TGTGCCAGCAGTCGACAGGGGAGCAACGAGCAGTACTTC. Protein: CASSRQGSNEQYF.

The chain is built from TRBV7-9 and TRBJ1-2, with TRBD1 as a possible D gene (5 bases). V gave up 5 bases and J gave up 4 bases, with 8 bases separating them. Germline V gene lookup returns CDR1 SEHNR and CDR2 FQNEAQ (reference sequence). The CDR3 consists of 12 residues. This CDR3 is CASSATAYGYTF. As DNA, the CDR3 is TGTGCCAGCAGCGCGACAGCCTATGGCTACACCTTC. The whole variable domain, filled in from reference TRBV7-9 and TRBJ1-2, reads DTGVSQNPRHKITKRGQNVTFRCDPISEHNRLYWYRQTLGQGPEFLTYFQNEAQLEKSRLLSDRFSAERPKGSFSTLEIQRTEQGDSAMYLCASSATAYGYTFGSGTRLTVV.

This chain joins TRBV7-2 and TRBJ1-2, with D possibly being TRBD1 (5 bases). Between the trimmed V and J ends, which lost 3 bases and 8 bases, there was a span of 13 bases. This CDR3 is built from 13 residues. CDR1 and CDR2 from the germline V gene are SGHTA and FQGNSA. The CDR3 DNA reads TGTGCCAGCAGCTTGACAGACGCTTGGGGCTACACCTTC. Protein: CASSLTDAWGYTF. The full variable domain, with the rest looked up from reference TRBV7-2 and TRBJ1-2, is GAGVSQSPSNKVTEKGKDVELRCDPISGHTALYWYRQSLGQGLEFLIYFQGNSAPDKSGLPSDRFSAERTGGSVSTLTIQRTQQEDSAVYLCASSLTDAWGYTFGSGTRLTVV.

In nucleotides, the CDR3 is TGTGCCAGTAGCCCGAGGGGATGGGACACTGAAGCTTTCTTT. It encodes CASSPRGWDTEAFF. The rearrangement links TRBV19 to TRBJ1-1; possibly TRBD1 for D (5 bases). Germline V gene lookup returns CDR1 LNHDA and CDR2 SQIVND (reference sequence). The CDR3 contains 14 residues. V lost 6 bases and J 3 bases, leaving 14 bases between the germline ends.

DNA for the CDR3: TGTGCCAGCAGCCCCGGCCTGAGACAGTCGGCTTTCTTT. Its translation is CASSPGLRQSAFF. The genes are TRBV7-3 and TRBJ1-1, with D maybe TRBD1 (5 bases). CDR1 is SGHTA and CDR2 is FQGTGA in the germline V gene. V lost 5 bases and J 11 bases, leaving 18 bases between the germline ends. The CDR3 totals 13 residues.

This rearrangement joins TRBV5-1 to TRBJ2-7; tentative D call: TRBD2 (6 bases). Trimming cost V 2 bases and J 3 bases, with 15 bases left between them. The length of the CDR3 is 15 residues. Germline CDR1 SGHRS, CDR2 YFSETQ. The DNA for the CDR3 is TGCGCCAGCAGCTTAGACGGGGGAAATTACTACGAGCAGTACTTC. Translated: CASSLDGGNYYEQYF. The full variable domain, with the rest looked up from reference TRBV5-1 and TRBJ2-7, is KAGVTQTPRYLIKTRGQQVTLSCSPISGHRSVSWYQQTPGQGLQFLFEYFSETQRNKGNFPGRFSGRQFSNSRSEMNVSTLELGDSALYLCASSLDGGNYYEQYFGPGTRLTVT.

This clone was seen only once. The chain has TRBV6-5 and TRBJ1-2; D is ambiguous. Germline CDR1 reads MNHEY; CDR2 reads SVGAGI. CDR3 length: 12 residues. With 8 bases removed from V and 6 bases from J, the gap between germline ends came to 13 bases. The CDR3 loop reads CASRVVGDGYTF. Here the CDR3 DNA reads TGTGCCAGCCGGGTGGTAGGTGATGGCTACACCTTC.

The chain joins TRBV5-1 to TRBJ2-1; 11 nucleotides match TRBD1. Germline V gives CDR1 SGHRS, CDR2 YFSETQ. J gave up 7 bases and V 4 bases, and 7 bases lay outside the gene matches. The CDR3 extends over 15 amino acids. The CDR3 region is CASSQGTGGGNEQFF. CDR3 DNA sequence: TGCGCCAGCAGCCAAGGGACAGGGGGAGGGAATGAGCAGTTCTTC.

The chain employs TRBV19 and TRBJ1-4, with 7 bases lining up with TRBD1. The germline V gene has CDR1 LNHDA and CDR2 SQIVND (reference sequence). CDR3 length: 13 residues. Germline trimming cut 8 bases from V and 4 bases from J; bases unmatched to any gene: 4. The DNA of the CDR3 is TGTGCCAGTCACCGGGACAGTAATGAAAAACTGTTTTTT. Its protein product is CASHRDSNEKLFF.

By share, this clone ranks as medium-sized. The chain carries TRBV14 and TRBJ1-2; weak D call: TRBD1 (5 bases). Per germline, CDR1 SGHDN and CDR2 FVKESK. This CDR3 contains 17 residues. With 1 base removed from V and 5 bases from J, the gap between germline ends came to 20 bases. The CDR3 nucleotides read TGTGCCAGCAGCCAAGTTGGGTGGGGACTAGGGGCGTATGGCTACACCTTC. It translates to CASSQVGWGLGAYGYTF.

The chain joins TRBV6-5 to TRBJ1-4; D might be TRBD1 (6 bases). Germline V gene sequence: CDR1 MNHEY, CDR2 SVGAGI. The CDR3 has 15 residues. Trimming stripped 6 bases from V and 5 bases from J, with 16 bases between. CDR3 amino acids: CASRAGGQGNEKLFF. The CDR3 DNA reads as TGTGCCAGCAGGGCGGGAGGTCAGGGGAATGAAAAACTGTTTTTT.

The CDR3 is CASSGTSGGSGELFF. In nucleotides, the CDR3 is TGTGCCAGCTCCGGGACTAGCGGGGGGTCCGGGGAGCTGTTTTTT. This rearrangement joins TRBV6-6 to TRBJ2-2; 15 nucleotides line up with TRBD2. CDR1 is MNHNY and CDR2 is SVGAGI in the germline V gene (reference sequence). CDR3 size: 15 residues. Unmatched junction bases numbered 4, after V lost 8 bases and J lost 6 bases.

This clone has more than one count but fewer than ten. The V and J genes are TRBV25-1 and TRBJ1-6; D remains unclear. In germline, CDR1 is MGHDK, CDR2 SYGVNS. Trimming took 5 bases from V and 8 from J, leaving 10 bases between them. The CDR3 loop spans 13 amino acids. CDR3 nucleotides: TGTGCCAGCAGTACAATCTTGGATTCACCCCTCCACTTT. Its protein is CASSTILDSPLHF.